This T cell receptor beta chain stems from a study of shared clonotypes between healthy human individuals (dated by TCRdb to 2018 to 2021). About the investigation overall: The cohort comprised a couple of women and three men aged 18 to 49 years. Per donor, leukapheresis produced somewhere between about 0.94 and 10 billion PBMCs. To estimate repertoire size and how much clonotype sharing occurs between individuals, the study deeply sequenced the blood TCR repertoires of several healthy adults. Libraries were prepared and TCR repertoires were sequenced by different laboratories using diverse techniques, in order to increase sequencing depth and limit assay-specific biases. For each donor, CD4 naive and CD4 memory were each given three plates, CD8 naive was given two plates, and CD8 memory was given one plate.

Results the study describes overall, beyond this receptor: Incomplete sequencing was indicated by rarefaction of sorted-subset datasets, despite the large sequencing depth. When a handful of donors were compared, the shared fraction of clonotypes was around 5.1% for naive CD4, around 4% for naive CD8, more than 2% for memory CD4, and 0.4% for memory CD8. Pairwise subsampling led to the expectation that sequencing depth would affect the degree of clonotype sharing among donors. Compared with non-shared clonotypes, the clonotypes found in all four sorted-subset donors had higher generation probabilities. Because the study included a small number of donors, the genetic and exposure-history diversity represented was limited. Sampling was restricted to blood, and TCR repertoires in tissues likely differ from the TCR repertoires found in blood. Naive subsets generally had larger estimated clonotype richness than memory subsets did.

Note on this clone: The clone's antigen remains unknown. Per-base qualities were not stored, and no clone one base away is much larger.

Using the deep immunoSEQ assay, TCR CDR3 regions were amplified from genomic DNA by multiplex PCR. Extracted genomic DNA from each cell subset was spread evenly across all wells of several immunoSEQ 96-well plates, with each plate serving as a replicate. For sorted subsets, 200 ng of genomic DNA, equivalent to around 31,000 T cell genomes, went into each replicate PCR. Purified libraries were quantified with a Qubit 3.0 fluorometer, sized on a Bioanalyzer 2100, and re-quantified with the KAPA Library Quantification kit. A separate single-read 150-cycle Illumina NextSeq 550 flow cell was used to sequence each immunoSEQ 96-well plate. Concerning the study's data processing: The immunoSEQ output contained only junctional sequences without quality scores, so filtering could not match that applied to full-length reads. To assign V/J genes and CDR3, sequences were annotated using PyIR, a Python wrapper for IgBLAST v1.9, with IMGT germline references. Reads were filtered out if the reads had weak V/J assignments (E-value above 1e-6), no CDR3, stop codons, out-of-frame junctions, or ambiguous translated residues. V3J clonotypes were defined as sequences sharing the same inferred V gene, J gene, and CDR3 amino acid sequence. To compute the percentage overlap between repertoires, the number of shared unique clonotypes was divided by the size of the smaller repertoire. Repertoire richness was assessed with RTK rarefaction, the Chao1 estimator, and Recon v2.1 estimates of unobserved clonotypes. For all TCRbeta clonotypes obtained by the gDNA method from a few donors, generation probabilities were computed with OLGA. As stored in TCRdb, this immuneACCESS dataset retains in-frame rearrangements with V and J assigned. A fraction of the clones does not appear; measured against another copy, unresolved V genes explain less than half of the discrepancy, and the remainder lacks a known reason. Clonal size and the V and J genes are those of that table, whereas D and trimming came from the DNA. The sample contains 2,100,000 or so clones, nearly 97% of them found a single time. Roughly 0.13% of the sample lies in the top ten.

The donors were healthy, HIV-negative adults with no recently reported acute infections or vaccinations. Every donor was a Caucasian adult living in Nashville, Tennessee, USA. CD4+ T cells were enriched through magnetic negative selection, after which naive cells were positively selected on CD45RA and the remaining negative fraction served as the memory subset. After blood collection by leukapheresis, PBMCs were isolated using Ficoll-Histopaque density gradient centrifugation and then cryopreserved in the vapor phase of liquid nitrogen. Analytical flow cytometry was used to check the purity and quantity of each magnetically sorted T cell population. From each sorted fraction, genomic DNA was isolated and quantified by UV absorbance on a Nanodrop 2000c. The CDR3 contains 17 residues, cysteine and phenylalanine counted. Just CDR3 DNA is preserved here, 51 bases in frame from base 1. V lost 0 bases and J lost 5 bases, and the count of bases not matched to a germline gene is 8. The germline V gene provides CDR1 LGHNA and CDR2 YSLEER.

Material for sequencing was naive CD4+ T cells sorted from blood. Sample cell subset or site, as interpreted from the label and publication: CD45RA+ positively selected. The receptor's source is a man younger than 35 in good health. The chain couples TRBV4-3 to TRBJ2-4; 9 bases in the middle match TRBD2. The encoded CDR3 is CASSQDEAGGPQNIQYF. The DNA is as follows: TGCGCCAGCAGCCAAGATGAGGCGGGAGGGCCCCAAAACATTCAGTACTTC.